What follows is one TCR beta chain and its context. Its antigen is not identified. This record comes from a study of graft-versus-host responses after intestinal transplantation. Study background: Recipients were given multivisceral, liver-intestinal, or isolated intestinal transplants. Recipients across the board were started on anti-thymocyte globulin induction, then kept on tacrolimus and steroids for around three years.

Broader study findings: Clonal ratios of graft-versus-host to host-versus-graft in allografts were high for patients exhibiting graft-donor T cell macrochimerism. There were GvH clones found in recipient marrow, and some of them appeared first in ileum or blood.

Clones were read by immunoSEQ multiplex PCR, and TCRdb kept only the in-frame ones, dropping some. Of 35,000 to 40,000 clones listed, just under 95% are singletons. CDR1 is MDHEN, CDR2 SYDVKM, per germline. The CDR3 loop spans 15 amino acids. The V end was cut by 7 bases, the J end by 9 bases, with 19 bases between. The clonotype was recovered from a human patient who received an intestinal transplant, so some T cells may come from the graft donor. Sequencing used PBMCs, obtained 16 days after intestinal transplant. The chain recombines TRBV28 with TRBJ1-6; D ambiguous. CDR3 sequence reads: CASIYNESFGSPLHF. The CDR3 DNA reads TGTGCCAGCATCTATAACGAGAGTTTCGGTTCACCCCTCCACTTT.